This T cell receptor (beta chain) appears in the sequencing data of a study of neurological immune-mediated disorders. Study-wide findings and caveats: Because no CDR3 amino acid sequences were shared across subjects by expanded clones, private repertoires were suggested in all groups. In HTLV-1-associated myelopathy, TCR clonal expansion was greatest, and in multiple sclerosis it was least, below healthy controls.

Trimming removed 8 bases at V and 6 bases at J, with 17 bases between. This CDR3 spans 12 amino acids. Germline loops: CDR1 SQVTM, CDR2 ANQGSEA. Time point here: longitudinal time-point 2. Points on this clonotype: The antigen is unknown.

Synthesis of cDNA used 5'RACE (with 10-nucleotide random UMIs). Over 180 million TCR-beta sequences from 15-18 subjects were obtained in each sequencing run. TCRdb reprocessed the 5' RACE reads via MiXCR and lists one record per CDR3 protein. This sample has some 87,000 distinct CDR3 sequences; approximately 13% occur once, and the top ten carry around 5%. The chain has TRBV29-1 and TRBJ2-7; D is unclear. The sequence derives from a female donor with HTLV-1-associated myelopathy (HAM/TSP). Sequencing was done on a sample of PBMCs. The CDR3 here is CSISTLSREQYF. As DNA, the CDR3 is TGCAGCATCTCGACCCTAAGTCGCGAGCAGTACTTC.